This TCR beta chain is from a study of CD8+CD57+ T cells in acquired aplastic anemia. Whole-study context: Isolated CD4+ and CD8+ cells, once sorted, yielded DNA averaging around 3.3 ug.

Patients who underwent sequencing had shown CD8+CD57+ cell expansion by flow cytometry. Every one of the patients had aplastic anemia (severe, acquired). Broader study findings: Patients and controls shared about 30 CD8+ CDR3 sequences, which appeared highly expressed in patients and within their immunodominant clones.

The TCR beta profiling, which covered VDJ combination and CDR3 sequence, was carried out using genomic DNA as the template. TCRdb passed the reads through MiXCR, listing each CDR3 protein once. The table records 400,000 to 600,000 distinct CDR3 sequences, around 30% of them present only once. Comments on this clonotype: Its antigen is not identified.

The sequence was obtained from a human donor with aplastic anemia. The sample comprised sorted CD4+, CD8+, or CD8+CD57+ T cells (not recorded which) from PBMCs.

The CDR3 sequence: CASSERAGRTQYF. The CDR3 coding sequence is TGTGCCAGCAGTGAGCGGGCTGGGAGAACCCAGTACTTC. The chain employs TRBV2 and TRBJ2-5; D perhaps matches TRBD2 (5 bases). This CDR3 comprises 13 residues. Germline V gives CDR1 SNHLY, CDR2 FYNNEI. Trimming stripped 3 bases from V and 8 bases from J, with 13 bases between.